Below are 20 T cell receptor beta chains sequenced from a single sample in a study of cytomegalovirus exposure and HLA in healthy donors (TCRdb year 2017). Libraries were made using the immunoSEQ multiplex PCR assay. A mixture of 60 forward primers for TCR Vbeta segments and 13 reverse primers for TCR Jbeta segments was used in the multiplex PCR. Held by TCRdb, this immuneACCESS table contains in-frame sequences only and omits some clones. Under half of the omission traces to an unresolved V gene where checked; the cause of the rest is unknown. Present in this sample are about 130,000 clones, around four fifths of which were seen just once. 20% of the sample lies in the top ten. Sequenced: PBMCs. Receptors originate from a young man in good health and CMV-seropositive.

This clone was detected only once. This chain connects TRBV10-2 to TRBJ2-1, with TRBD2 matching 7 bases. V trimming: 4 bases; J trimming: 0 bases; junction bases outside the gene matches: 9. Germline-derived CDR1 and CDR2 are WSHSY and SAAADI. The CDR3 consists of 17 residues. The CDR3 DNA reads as TGCGCCAGCAGTGTGAGTGCTAGCGGTAGCTCCTACAATGAGCAGTTCTTC. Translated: CASSVSASGSSYNEQFF.

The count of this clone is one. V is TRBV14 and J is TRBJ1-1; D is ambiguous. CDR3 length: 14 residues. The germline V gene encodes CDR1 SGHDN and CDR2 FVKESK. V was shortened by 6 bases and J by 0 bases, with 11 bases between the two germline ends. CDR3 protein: CASSPPHLNTEAFF. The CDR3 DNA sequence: TGTGCCAGCAGTCCTCCACACCTGAACACTGAAGCTTTCTTT. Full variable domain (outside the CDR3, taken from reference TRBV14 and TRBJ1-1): EAGVTQFPSHSVIEKGQTVTLRCDPISGHDNLYWYRRVMGKEIKFLLHFVKESKQDESGMPNNRFLAERTGGTYSTLKVQPAELEDSGVYFCASSPPHLNTEAFFGQGTRLTVV.

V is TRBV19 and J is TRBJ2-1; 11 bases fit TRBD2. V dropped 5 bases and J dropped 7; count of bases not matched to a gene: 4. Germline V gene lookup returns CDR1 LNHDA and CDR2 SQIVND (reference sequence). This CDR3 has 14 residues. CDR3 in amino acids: CASSLAGGMNEQFF. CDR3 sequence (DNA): TGTGCCAGTAGTCTAGCGGGGGGTATGAATGAGCAGTTCTTC.

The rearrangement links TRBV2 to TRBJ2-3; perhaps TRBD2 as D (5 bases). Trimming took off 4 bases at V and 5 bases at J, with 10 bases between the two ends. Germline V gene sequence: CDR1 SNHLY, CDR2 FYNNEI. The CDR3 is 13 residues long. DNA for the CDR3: TGTGCCAGCAGTGTCGAGAGCGGAGATACGCAGTATTTT. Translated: CASSVESGDTQYF.

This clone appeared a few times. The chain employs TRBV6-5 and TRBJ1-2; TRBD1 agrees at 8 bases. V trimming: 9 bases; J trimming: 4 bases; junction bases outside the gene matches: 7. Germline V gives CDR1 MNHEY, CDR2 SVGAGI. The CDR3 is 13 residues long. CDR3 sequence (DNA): TGTGCCAGTCACTTGGGACAGGCCTATGGCTACACCTTC. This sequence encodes CASHLGQAYGYTF.

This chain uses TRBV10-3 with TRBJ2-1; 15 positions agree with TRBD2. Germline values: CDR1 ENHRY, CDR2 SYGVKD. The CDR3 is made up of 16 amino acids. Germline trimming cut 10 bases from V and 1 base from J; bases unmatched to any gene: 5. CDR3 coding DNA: TGTGCCAGCCGGACTAGCGGGGGGGCGTCCTACAATGAGCAGTTCTTC. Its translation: CASRTSGGASYNEQFF.

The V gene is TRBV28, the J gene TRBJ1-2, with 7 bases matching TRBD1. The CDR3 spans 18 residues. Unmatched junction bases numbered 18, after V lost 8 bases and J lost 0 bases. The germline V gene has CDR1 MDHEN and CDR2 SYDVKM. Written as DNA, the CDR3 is TGTGCCAGCCTCATAGGGGAAACAGGGGCTACGTCTAACTATGGCTACACCTTC. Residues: CASLIGETGATSNYGYTF.

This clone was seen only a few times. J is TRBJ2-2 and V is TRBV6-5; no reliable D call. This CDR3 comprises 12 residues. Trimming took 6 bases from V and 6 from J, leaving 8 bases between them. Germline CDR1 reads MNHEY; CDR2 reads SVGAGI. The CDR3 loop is CASRLGSGELFF. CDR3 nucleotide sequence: TGTGCCAGCAGGCTAGGTTCCGGGGAGCTGTTTTTT.

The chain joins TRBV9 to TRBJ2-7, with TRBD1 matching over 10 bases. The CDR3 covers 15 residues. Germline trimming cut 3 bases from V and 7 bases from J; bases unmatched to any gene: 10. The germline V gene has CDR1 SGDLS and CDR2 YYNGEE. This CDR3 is CASSGSGTGADEQYF. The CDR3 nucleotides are TGTGCCAGCAGCGGAAGCGGGACAGGGGCCGATGAGCAGTACTTC. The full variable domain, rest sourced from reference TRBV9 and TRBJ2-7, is DSGVTQTPKHLITATGQRVTLRCSPRSGDLSVYWYQQSLDQGLQFLIQYYNGEERAKGNILERFSAQQFPDLHSELNLSSLELGDSALYFCASSGSGTGADEQYFGPGTRLTVT.

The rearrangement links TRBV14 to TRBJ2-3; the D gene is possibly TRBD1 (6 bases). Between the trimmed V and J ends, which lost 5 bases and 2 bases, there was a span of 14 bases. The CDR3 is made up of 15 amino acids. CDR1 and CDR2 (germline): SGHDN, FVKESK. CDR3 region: CASSSYRDPTDTQYF. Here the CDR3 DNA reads TGTGCCAGCAGCTCATACAGGGACCCCACAGATACGCAGTATTTT.

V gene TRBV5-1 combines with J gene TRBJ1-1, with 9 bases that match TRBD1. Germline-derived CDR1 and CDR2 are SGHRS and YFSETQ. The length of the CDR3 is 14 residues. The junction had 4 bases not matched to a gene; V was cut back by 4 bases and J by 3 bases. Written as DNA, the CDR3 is TGCGCCAGCAGCCAGGGACAGGGATACACTGAAGCTTTCTTT. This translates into CASSQGQGYTEAFF.

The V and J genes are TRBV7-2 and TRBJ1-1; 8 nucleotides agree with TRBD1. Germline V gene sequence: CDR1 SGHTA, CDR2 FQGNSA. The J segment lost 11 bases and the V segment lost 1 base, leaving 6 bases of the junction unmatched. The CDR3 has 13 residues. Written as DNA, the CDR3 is TGTGCCAGCAGCTTAGACCCGACAGGGGACGCTTTCTTT. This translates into CASSLDPTGDAFF.

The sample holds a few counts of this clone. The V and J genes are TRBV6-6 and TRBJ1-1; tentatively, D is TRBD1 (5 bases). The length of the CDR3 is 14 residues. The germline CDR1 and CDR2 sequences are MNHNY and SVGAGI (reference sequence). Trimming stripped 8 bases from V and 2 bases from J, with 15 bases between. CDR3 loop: CASGGLLTNTEAFF. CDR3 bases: TGTGCCAGCGGGGGACTCCTTACAAACACTGAAGCTTTCTTT.

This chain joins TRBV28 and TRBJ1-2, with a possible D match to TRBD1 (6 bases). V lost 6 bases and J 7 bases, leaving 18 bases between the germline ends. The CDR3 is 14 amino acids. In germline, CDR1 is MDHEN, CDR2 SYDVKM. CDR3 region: CASSPPSGVRGYTF. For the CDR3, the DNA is TGTGCCAGCAGCCCACCCTCAGGGGTTCGTGGCTACACCTTC.

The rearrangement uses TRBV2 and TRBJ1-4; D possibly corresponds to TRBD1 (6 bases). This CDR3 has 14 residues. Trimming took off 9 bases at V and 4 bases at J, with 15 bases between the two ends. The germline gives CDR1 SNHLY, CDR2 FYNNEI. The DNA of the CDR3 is TGTGCCAGTCGCCGACAGGTTATTAATGAAAAACTGTTTTTT. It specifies CASRRQVINEKLFF.

CDR3 sequence: CASSPQGDRGKTQYF. CDR3 in DNA: TGTGCCAGCAGCCCCCAAGGGGACAGGGGTAAGACCCAGTACTTC. The chain is built from TRBV9 and TRBJ2-5; TRBD1 aligns across 10 bases. V dropped 4 bases and J dropped 6; count of bases not matched to a gene: 9. Germline CDR1 and CDR2: SGDLS and YYNGEE. The CDR3 is 15 residues long.

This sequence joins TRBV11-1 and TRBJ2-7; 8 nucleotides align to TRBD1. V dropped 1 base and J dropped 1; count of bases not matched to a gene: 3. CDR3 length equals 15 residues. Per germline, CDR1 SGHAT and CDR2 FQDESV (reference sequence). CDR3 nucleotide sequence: TGTGCCAGCAGCTTAGACAGGGGGTCTTCCTACGAGCAGTACTTC. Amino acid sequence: CASSLDRGSSYEQYF.

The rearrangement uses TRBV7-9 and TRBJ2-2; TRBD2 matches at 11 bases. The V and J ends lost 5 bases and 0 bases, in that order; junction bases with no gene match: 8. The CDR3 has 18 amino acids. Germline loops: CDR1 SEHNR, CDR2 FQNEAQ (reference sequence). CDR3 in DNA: TGTGCCAGCAGCCCATGGACTAGCGGGCTCCCGAACACCGGGGAGCTGTTTTTT. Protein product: CASSPWTSGLPNTGELFF.

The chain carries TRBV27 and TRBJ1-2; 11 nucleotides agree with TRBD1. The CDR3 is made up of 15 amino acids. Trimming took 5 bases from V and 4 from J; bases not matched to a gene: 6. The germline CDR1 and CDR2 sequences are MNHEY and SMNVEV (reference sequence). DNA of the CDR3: TGTGCCAGCAGTCGTCAGGACAGGGGGCTCTATGGCTACACCTTC. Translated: CASSRQDRGLYGYTF.

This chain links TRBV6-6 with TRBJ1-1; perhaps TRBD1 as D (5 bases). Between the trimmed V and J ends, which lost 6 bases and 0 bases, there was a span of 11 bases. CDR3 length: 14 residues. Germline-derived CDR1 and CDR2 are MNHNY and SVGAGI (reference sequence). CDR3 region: CASRKTAMNTEAFF. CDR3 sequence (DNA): TGTGCCAGCAGGAAGACAGCCATGAACACTGAAGCTTTCTTT.